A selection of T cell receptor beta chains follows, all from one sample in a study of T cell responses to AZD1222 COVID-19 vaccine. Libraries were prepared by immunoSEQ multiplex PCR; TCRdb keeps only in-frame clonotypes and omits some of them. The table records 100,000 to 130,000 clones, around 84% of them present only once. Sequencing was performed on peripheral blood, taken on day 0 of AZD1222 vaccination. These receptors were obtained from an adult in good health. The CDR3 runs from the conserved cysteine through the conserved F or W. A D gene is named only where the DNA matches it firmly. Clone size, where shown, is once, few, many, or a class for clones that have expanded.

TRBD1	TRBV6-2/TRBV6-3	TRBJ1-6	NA	CASSYAGQINSPLHF	TGTGCCAGCAGTTACGCGGGACAGATTAATTCACCCCTCCACTTT
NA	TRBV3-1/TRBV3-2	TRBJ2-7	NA	CASSQDVSGGLGEQYF	TGTGCCAGCAGCCAAGACGTCAGTGGGGGTCTGGGGGAGCAGTACTTC
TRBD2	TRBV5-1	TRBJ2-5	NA	CASSSHPSGGAKVVETQYF	TGCGCCAGCAGCTCTCACCCTAGCGGGGGGGCCAAAGTCGTGGAGACCCAGTACTTC
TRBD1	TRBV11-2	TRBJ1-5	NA	CASSSARTGFSEGNQPQHF	TGTGCCAGCAGCTCCGCCCGGACAGGGTTTAGTGAGGGCAATCAGCCCCAGCATTTT
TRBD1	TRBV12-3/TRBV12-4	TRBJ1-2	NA	CASSFEQGGYTF	TGTGCCAGCAGTTTCGAACAGGGGGGCTACACCTTC
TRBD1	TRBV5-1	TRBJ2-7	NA	CASSRGQGPSEQYF	TGCGCCAGCAGTAGGGGACAGGGCCCTTCCGAGCAGTACTTC
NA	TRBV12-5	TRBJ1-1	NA	CASAEGRYTEAFF	TGTGCTAGTGCCGAAGGTCGGTACACTGAAGCTTTCTTT
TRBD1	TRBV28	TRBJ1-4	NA	CASSQDRGVTNEKLFF	TGTGCCAGCAGTCAAGACAGGGGGGTAACTAATGAAAAACTGTTTTTT
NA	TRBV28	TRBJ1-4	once	CASFHNEKLFF	TGTGCCAGCTTCCATAATGAAAAACTGTTTTTT
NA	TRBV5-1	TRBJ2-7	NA	CASSLADPQTYEQYF	TGCGCCAGCAGCTTGGCGGACCCGCAGACCTACGAGCAGTACTTC
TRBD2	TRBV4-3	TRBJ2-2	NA	CASSPTAGGQNTGELFF	TGCGCCAGCAGCCCAACCGCGGGGGGCCAAAACACCGGGGAGCTGTTTTTT
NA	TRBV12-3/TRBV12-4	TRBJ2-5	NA	CASSFKGGETQYF	TGTGCCAGCAGTTTTAAAGGGGGGGAGACCCAGTACTTC
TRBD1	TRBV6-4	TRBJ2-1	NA	CASVGQVRDEQFF	TGTGCCAGCGTAGGACAGGTCAGGGATGAGCAGTTCTTC
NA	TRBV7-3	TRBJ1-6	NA	CASSPQSGSPLHF	TGTGCCAGCAGCCCCCAAAGTGGTTCACCCCTCCACTTT
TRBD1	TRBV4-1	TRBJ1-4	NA	CASSKSATGGRTNEKLFF	TGCGCCAGCAGCAAAAGCGCAACAGGGGGGAGAACTAATGAAAAACTGTTTTTT
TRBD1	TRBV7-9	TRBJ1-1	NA	CASSLTGQVAEAFF	TGTGCCAGCAGCTTAACGGGACAGGTCGCTGAAGCTTTCTTT
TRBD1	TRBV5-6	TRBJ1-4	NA	CASSSPGQATNEKLFF	TGTGCCAGCAGCTCTCCGGGACAGGCAACTAATGAAAAACTGTTTTTT
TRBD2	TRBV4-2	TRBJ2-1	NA	CASRERGRSSYNEQFF	TGTGCCAGCAGAGAGCGGGGGAGGAGCTCCTACAATGAGCAGTTCTTC
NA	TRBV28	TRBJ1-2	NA	CASGGAGTRGYTF	TGTGCCAGCGGAGGGGCAGGAACGCGTGGCTACACCTTC
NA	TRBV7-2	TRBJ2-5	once	CASSQRGAGETQYF	TGTGCCAGCAGCCAAAGGGGGGCTGGGGAGACCCAGTACTTC
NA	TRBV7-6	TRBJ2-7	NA	CASSLRDGKYF	TGTGCCAGCAGCTTACGAGACGGAAAGTACTTC
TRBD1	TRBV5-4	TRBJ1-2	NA	CASSPTQDRPYGYTF	TGTGCCAGCAGCCCAACCCAGGACAGGCCCTATGGCTACACCTTC
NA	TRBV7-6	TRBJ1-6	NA	CASSPNTPGNNSPLHF	TGTGCCAGCAGCCCCAACACCCCAGGGAACAATTCACCCCTCCACTTT
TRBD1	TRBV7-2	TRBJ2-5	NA	CASSVGTGGRKTQYF	TGTGCCAGCAGCGTAGGGACAGGGGGTAGAAAGACCCAGTACTTC
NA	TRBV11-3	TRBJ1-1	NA	CASSLVQGTEAFF	TGTGCCAGCAGCTTAGTACAGGGAACTGAAGCTTTCTTT
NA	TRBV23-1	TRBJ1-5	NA	CASSIAQPQHF	TGCGCCAGCAGTATCGCGCAGCCCCAGCATTTT
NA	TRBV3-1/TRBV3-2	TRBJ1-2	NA	CASSQVGQAGGGYTF	TGTGCCAGCAGCCAAGTGGGCCAGGCGGGAGGTGGCTACACCTTC
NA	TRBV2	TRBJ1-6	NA	CANPQGTGPNSPLHF	TGTGCCAACCCTCAAGGAACAGGGCCAAATTCACCCCTCCACTTT
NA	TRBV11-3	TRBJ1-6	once	CASSNSGQRDSPLHF	TGTGCCAGCTCAAATTCTGGACAGCGGGATTCACCCCTCCACTTT
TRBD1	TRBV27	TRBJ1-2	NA	CASSLRQGNYGYTF	TGTGCCAGCAGTCTCAGACAGGGGAACTATGGCTACACCTTC
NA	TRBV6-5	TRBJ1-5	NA	CASSPGGNQPQHF	TGTGCCAGCAGTCCTGGAGGCAATCAGCCCCAGCATTTT
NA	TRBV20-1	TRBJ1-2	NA	CSASIREGGYGYTF	TGCAGTGCTAGTATCCGGGAGGGAGGATATGGCTACACCTTC
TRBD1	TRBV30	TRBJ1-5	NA	CAWSRDRGSNQPQHF	TGTGCCTGGAGTCGGGACAGGGGTAGCAATCAGCCCCAGCATTTT
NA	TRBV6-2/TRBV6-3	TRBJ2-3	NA	CASSYSGTDTQYF	TGTGCCAGCAGTTACTCCGGCACAGATACGCAGTATTTT
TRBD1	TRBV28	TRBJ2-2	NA	CASSSGQGAVGELFF	TGTGCCAGCAGTTCAGGACAGGGGGCGGTCGGGGAGCTGTTTTTT
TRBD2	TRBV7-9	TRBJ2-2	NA	CASSSLGPSGGGVGELFF	TGTGCCAGCAGCTCTCTCGGGCCTAGCGGGGGGGGCGTCGGGGAGCTGTTTTTT
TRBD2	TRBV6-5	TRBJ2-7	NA	CASSSLAGGFLGEQYF	TGTGCCAGCAGTTCACTAGCGGGGGGGTTCCTGGGCGAGCAGTACTTC
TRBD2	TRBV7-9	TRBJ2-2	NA	CASSLPHRLAGVTGELFF	TGTGCCAGCAGCTTACCCCACCGACTAGCGGGGGTCACCGGGGAGCTGTTTTTT
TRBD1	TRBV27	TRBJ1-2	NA	CASSLTSNRGNYGYTF	TGTGCCAGCAGCCTTACTAGCAACAGGGGGAACTATGGCTACACCTTC
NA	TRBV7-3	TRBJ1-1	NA	CASSYLDRSTEAFF	TGTGCCAGCAGCTATTTAGACAGAAGCACTGAAGCTTTCTTT
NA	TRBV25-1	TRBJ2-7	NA	CASSGLGSYEQYF	TGTGCCAGCAGTGGGTTGGGCTCCTACGAGCAGTACTTC
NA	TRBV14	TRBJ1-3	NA	CASKDRHHGNTIYF	TGTGCCAGCAAAGACAGGCACCACGGAAACACCATATATTTT
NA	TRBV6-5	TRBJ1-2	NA	CASSHKLETGYGYTF	TGTGCCAGCAGCCACAAGCTTGAGACAGGCTATGGCTACACCTTC
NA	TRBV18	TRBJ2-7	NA	CASSPGSYEQYF	TGTGCCAGCTCACCCGGTTCCTACGAGCAGTACTTC
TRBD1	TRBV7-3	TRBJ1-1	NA	CASSPRSPGQQNTEAFF	TGTGCCAGCAGCCCTAGGTCCCCGGGACAGCAGAACACTGAAGCTTTCTTT
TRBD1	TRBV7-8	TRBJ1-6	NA	CASSIPGQGPYNSPLHF	TGTGCCAGCAGCATACCGGGACAGGGACCCTATAATTCACCCCTCCACTTT
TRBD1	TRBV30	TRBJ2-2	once	CAWTLTGGSTGELFF	TGTGCCTGGACCCTGACAGGGGGTTCTACCGGGGAGCTGTTTTTT
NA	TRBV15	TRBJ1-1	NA	CATSRDRLLLNTEAFF	TGTGCCACCAGCAGAGATCGGTTACTCCTGAACACTGAAGCTTTCTTT
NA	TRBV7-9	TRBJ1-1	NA	CASSLVRVSAEAFF	TGTGCCAGCAGCTTAGTGAGAGTAAGCGCTGAAGCTTTCTTT
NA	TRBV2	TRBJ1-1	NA	CASSDQGPANTEAFF	TGTGCCAGCAGTGATCAAGGGCCGGCGAACACTGAAGCTTTCTTT